The 24 T cell receptor beta chains in this list originate from one sample, sequenced in a study of blood T cells in healthy people across ages. Primers used in a second PCR of about 6 to 11 cycles were a sample-barcoded 5' primer and a J-beta primer mix. One entry per CDR3 protein, called by TCRdb with MiXCR from the 5' RACE reads. The sample includes approximately 880,000 distinct CDR3 sequences, about 48% of them seen just once. The material sequenced was blood. The receptors stem from a man aged 30 to 39 in good health.

This CDR3 is CATSRADWEGNEQFF. CDR3 nucleotides: TGTGCCACCAGCAGAGCCGACTGGGAGGGCAATGAGCAGTTCTTC. The chain carries TRBV15 and TRBJ2-1; TRBD2 matches 7 bases. The CDR3 is 15 residues long. The ends lost 1 base at V and 6 bases at J; junction bases unmatched: 6. Germline CDR1 is LNHNV and CDR2 is YYDKDF (reference sequence).

V is TRBV5-1 and J is TRBJ2-3; D not resolved. The CDR3 extends over 15 amino acids. Looked up from germline, CDR1 is SGHRS and CDR2 is YFSETQ. V was trimmed by 4 bases and J by 3 bases, leaving 15 bases between them. The CDR3 sequence is CASSPWKGRTDTQYF. The CDR3 region has the DNA TGCGCCAGCAGCCCGTGGAAGGGAAGGACAGATACGCAGTATTTT.

The J gene is TRBJ2-6, the V gene TRBV12-3 or TRBV12-4, with 8 positions matching TRBD1. V lost 5 bases, J lost 1 base, and 10 bases stayed unmatched. There are 18 residues in the CDR3. For the CDR3, the DNA is TGTGCCAGCAGTCCACCGCCGGGACAGGCATCTGGGGCCAACGTCCTGACTTTC. Translation: CASSPPPGQASGANVLTF.

The chain joins TRBV7-9 to TRBJ2-5, with D uncertain. The CDR3 is 16 amino acids. Trimming shortened V by 5 bases and J by 5 bases, and 21 bases separated the two germline ends. From germline, CDR1 is SEHNR and CDR2 FQNEAQ (reference sequence). DNA for the CDR3: TGTGCCAGCAGCATCCAATGGACCAGCCACGGGGAGACCCAGTACTTC. It is translated as CASSIQWTSHGETQYF.

This clonotype has just a few counts. The rearrangement uses TRBV7-8 and TRBJ2-5; D not resolved. CDR3 length equals 12 residues. Trimming cost V 3 bases and J 7 bases, with 9 bases left between them. Looked up from germline, CDR1 is SGHVS and CDR2 is FQNEAQ. CDR3 amino acids: CASSFNPSTQYF. The CDR3 DNA reads as TGTGCCAGCAGCTTTAACCCGTCGACCCAGTACTTC.

The chain employs TRBV18 and TRBJ2-6, with D hard to call. Germline assignment: CDR1 KGHSH and CDR2 LQKENI. V lost 4 bases and J 0 bases, leaving 10 bases between the germline ends. This CDR3 contains 16 residues. CDR3 residues: CASSHLTDSGANVLTF. Written as DNA, the CDR3 is TGTGCCAGCTCACATCTCACCGACTCTGGGGCCAACGTCCTGACTTTC.

The V and J genes are TRBV5-1 and TRBJ1-2, with D possibly TRBD1 on 6 matching bases. CDR1 and CDR2 (germline): SGHRS, YFSETQ. There are 12 residues in the CDR3. V dropped 7 bases and J dropped 8 bases, with 15 bases sitting between them. CDR3 loop: CASRQEGEGYTF. The DNA for the CDR3 is TGCGCCAGCCGACAGGAAGGAGAGGGCTACACCTTC. Looking up the rest from reference TRBV5-1 and TRBJ1-2 gives the full variable domain: KAGVTQTPRYLIKTRGQQVTLSCSPISGHRSVSWYQQTPGQGLQFLFEYFSETQRNKGNFPGRFSGRQFSNSRSEMNVSTLELGDSALYLCASRQEGEGYTFGSGTRLTVV.

This sequence joins TRBV29-1 and TRBJ2-5; 9 bases are shared with TRBD1. The better agreement between TRBJ2-7 and the DNA end casts doubt on the J call. CDR1 and CDR2 from the germline V gene are SQVTM and ANQGSEA. The CDR3 has 11 residues. CDR3 protein: CSGRTGVEQYF. In DNA form, the CDR3 reads TGCAGCGGAAGGACAGGGGTCGAGCAGTACTTC.

V usage is TRBV6-5 and J usage is TRBJ2-4, with 7 bases fitting TRBD2. This CDR3 spans 19 amino acids. Trimming cost V 0 bases and J 0 bases; bases outside gene matches: 11. Germline V gene data show CDR1 as MNHEY and CDR2 as SVGAGI. The CDR3 reads CASSYSSSTSDLAKNIQYF. The DNA of the CDR3 is TGTGCCAGCAGTTACTCGAGTAGTACTAGCGACTTAGCCAAAAACATTCAGTACTTC.

This clonotype was detected ten times or more. The V gene is TRBV7-8, the J gene TRBJ1-1, with 8 bases that match TRBD1. Losses at the gene ends were 3 bases for V and 2 bases for J; bases not matched to a gene: 20. The CDR3 has 20 residues. Germline V gene data show CDR1 as SGHVS and CDR2 as FQNEAQ. CDR3 in amino acids: CASSLMEDRESSLVNTEAFF. CDR3 coding DNA: TGTGCCAGCAGCTTGATGGAGGACAGGGAATCATCTTTGGTCAACACTGAAGCTTTCTTT.

This clonotype was seen once. The CDR3 nucleotides are TGTGCCAGCAGCATACGCGGGGATTACAATGAGCAGTACTTC. Amino acids: CASSIRGDYNEQYF. This rearrangement joins TRBV27 to TRBJ2-1, with D perhaps matching TRBD2 (6 bases). The J call may be faulty, since TRBJ2-7 better matches the DNA end. Germline CDR1 is MNHEY and CDR2 is SMNVEV (reference sequence). The CDR3 sequence is 14 residues long.

This clonotype was seen a single time. The rearrangement joins TRBV4-3 to TRBJ1-2, with 7 bases matching TRBD1. V trimming: 1 base; J trimming: 3 bases; junction bases outside the gene matches: 5. Germline-derived CDR1 and CDR2 are LGHNA and YSLEER. The CDR3 is made up of 15 amino acids. CDR3 region: CASSQGNRGHYGYTF. For the CDR3, the DNA is TGCGCCAGCAGCCAAGGAAACAGGGGCCACTATGGCTACACCTTC.

J is TRBJ1-6 and V is TRBV3-1, with no clear D. The CDR3 consists of 14 residues. Per the germline V gene, CDR1 is LGHDT and CDR2 is YNNKEL (reference sequence). V lost 0 bases and J lost 7, with 7 bases in between. The DNA of the CDR3 is TGTGCCAGCAGCCAAGAAACAGAAAATTCACCCCTCCACTTT. It encodes CASSQETENSPLHF. The full variable domain, in which reference TRBV3-1 and TRBJ1-6 provide the parts outside the CDR3, is DTAVSQTPKYLVTQMGNDKSIKCEQNLGHDTMYWYKQDSKKFLKIMFSYNNKELIINETVPNRFSPKSPDKAHLNLHINSLELGDSAVYFCASSQETENSPLHFGNGTRLTVT.

This clonotype was detected a few times. The gene calls are TRBV28 and TRBJ2-7, with D maybe TRBD2 (5 bases). The CDR3 spans 14 residues. The V end was cut by 5 bases, the J end by 4 bases, with 15 bases between. Looked up from germline, CDR1 is MDHEN and CDR2 is SYDVKM. The CDR3 DNA reads as TGTGCCAGCAGTCTAACGGGGTCCTTATACGAGCAGTACTTC. Amino acids: CASSLTGSLYEQYF.

Concerning this clonotype itself: At one end, the junction sequence differs from germline, possibly due to a read error. The rearrangement uses TRBV12-3 or TRBV12-4 and TRBJ1-2, with D tentatively TRBD1 (5 bases). The CDR3 runs 12 residues. CDR3 region: CSSGQGEAGYTF. The CDR3, as DNA: TGTTCCAGCGGCCAGGGAGAGGCTGGCTACACCTTC.

The chain recombines TRBV25-1 with TRBJ2-2, with D possibly matching TRBD1 (5 bases). The V and J ends lost 2 bases and 11 bases respectively, with 18 bases between them. CDR1 is MGHDK and CDR2 is SYGVNS in the germline V gene. The CDR3 has 15 amino acids. The CDR3 loop is CASSEQQGWLGELFF. As DNA, the CDR3 is TGTGCCAGCAGTGAACAGCAGGGATGGCTCGGAGAGCTGTTTTTT.

The genes are TRBV6-1 and TRBJ1-2, with 9 bases aligning to TRBD1. V shed 6 bases, J shed 4 bases, and the junction held 9 bases outside the gene matches. Germline CDR1 and CDR2: MNHNS and SASEGT. The CDR3 runs 15 residues. The CDR3 nucleotides read TGTGCCAGCAGGGGGGGACAGGGAAGCCTCTATGGCTACACCTTC. The encoded protein is CASRGGQGSLYGYTF.

The V call is TRBV3-1, the J call TRBJ1-2; D gene unclear. The CDR3 has 13 residues. Trimming pared 6 bases from V and 7 bases from J, leaving 15 bases between. Looked up from germline, CDR1 is LGHDT and CDR2 is YNNKEL (reference sequence). CDR3 nucleotide sequence: TGTGCCAGCAGGAGCCAGCGTCTAGGTGGCTACACCTTC. Translated, it gives CASRSQRLGGYTF.

This clonotype was detected once. V is TRBV29-1 and J is TRBJ2-3; D perhaps matches TRBD1 (5 bases). The ends were cut back, 6 bases at V and 2 bases at J, with 12 bases in the middle. The CDR3 has 13 amino acids. Looked up from germline, CDR1 is SQVTM and CDR2 is ANQGSEA. CDR3 sequence reads: CSVFTGSTDTQYF. The CDR3 region has the DNA TGCAGCGTCTTTACAGGTTCCACAGATACGCAGTATTTT.

The genes are TRBV28 and TRBJ2-4; 10 bases map to TRBD2. Germline CDR1 is MDHEN and CDR2 is SYDVKM. Trimming cost V 3 bases and J 2 bases; bases outside gene matches: 19. There are 21 residues in the CDR3. CDR3: CASSFSWGNSGGAVPKNIQYF. The CDR3 DNA reads as TGTGCCAGCAGTTTTTCGTGGGGAAACAGCGGGGGGGCGGTCCCCAAAAACATTCAGTACTTC.

The J gene is TRBJ2-3, the V gene TRBV7-8; tentatively, D is TRBD1 (6 bases). Germline CDR1 is SGHVS and CDR2 is FQNEAQ. V gave up 2 bases and J gave up 1 base, with 7 bases separating them. This CDR3 has 14 amino acids. CDR3 protein: CASSLNRGTDTQYF. CDR3 nucleotide sequence: TGTGCCAGCAGCTTAAACAGGGGCACAGATACGCAGTATTTT.

The chain combines TRBV2 with TRBJ1-5, with 7 bases identical to TRBD1. The V gene's germline CDR1 is SNHLY and CDR2 FYNNEI. V shed 4 bases, J shed 0 bases, and the junction held 0 bases outside the gene matches. This CDR3 has 14 residues. The CDR3 reads CASSGDSSNQPQHF. CDR3 coding DNA: TGTGCCAGCAGTGGGGACAGTAGCAATCAGCCCCAGCATTTT.

The chain is built from TRBV20-1 and TRBJ2-5; the match to TRBD2 covers 10 bases. TRBJ2-7 matches the DNA end more closely, so the J call is doubtful. CDR3 length: 17 amino acids. CDR1 DFQATT and CDR2 SNEGSKA come from the germline V gene (reference sequence). The CDR3, as DNA: TGCAGTGCTAGGGGCCGGCTAGCGGGGGAAAGCTCCTACGAGCAGTACTTC. Translating gives CSARGRLAGESSYEQYF.

This rearrangement joins TRBV3-1 to TRBJ1-4; D is ambiguous. The CDR3 runs to 16 residues. Germline-derived CDR1 and CDR2 are LGHDT and YNNKEL (reference sequence). V lost 1 base, J lost 5 bases, and 14 bases lay in between. The CDR3 spells CASSQGPRTGNEKLFF. The CDR3 DNA follows: TGTGCCAGCAGCCAAGGGCCGAGGACCGGAAATGAAAAACTGTTTTTT.